The 28 T cell receptor beta chains listed next were all sequenced from one sample in a study of spatial heterogeneity in lung cancer. Time point: sample taken at primary tumor resection. From tumor, nontumor lung or frozen PBMC, whole RNA was taken unsorted for sequencing. TCRdb itself ran the 5' RACE reads through MiXCR, one entry per CDR3 protein. The table has under 100,000 distinct CDR3 sequences, roughly 10% seen once. Here the sequenced sample was PBMCs, taken at surgery. All receptors come from a male donor with early-stage non-small cell lung cancer.

The table lists this clonotype with a few counts. The V call is TRBV5-6, the J call TRBJ2-6, with 9 bases aligning to TRBD1. CDR3 length: 15 amino acids. The V and J ends lost 4 bases and 2 bases, in that order; junction bases with no gene match: 1. In germline, CDR1 is SGHDT, CDR2 YYEEEE. The CDR3 loop reads CASSGQGPGANVLTF. The CDR3 DNA reads as TGTGCCAGCAGCGGACAGGGGCCTGGGGCCAACGTCCTGACTTTC. The full variable domain, its missing parts supplied by reference TRBV5-6 and TRBJ2-6, is DAGVTQSPTHLIKTRGQQVTLRCSPKSGHDTVSWYQQALGQGPQFIFQYYEEEERQRGNFPDRFSGHQFPNYSSELNVNALLLGDSALYLCASSGQGPGANVLTFGAGSRLTVL.

The genes are TRBV29-1 and TRBJ2-2, with a weak D call TRBD1 (6 bases). V gave up 4 bases and J gave up 4 bases, with 10 bases separating them. From germline, CDR1 is SQVTM and CDR2 ANQGSEA. This CDR3 has 13 amino acids. The CDR3 reads CSVGGQRTGELFF. CDR3 bases: TGCAGCGTTGGGGGGCAGCGCACCGGGGAGCTGTTTTTT.

The CDR3 DNA reads as TGTGCCAGCTCACCACCGAACAGTCGATGGGTTACGCAGTATTTT. Its translation: CASSPPNSRWVTQYF. V gene TRBV18 combines with J gene TRBJ2-3; the D is unclear. With 0 bases removed from V and 8 bases from J, the gap between germline ends came to 15 bases. Germline V gene data show CDR1 as KGHSH and CDR2 as LQKENI. The CDR3 covers 15 residues.

This clonotype came up many times. The rearrangement links TRBV7-9 to TRBJ1-6; D not resolved. Germline V gives CDR1 SEHNR, CDR2 FQNEAQ (reference sequence). Trimming took 4 bases from V and 1 from J, leaving 11 bases between them. This CDR3 region has 16 residues. The CDR3 sequence is CASSSRPRSYNSPLHF. CDR3 DNA: TGTGCCAGCAGCTCCCGCCCCCGATCCTATAATTCACCCCTCCACTTT.

The J gene is TRBJ2-1, the V gene TRBV28, with TRBD2 identical over 9 bases. CDR1 and CDR2 from the germline V gene are MDHEN and SYDVKM. V shed 5 bases, J shed 6 bases, and the junction held 11 bases outside the gene matches. The CDR3 has 16 amino acids. The CDR3 protein is CASSRLADQQRNEQFF. The DNA for the CDR3 is TGTGCCAGCAGTCGACTAGCGGACCAACAACGCAATGAGCAGTTCTTC. Using reference TRBV28 and TRBJ2-1 for the parts outside the CDR3, the full variable domain is DVKVTQSSRYLVKRTGEKVFLECVQDMDHENMFWYRQDPGLGLRLIYFSYDVKMKEKGDIPEGYSVSREKKERFSLILESASTNQTSMYLCASSRLADQQRNEQFFGPGTRLTVL.

The chain recombines TRBV12-3 or TRBV12-4 with TRBJ2-7, with 9 nucleotides matching TRBD2. With 6 bases clipped from V and 1 base from J, the junction kept 4 bases outside the gene matches. This CDR3 contains 14 residues. The CDR3 sequence: CASRYSGSSYEQYF. CDR3 in DNA: TGTGCCAGCAGATATAGCGGGAGTTCCTACGAGCAGTACTTC.

In this sample, this clonotype turned up a few times. The CDR3 DNA sequence: TGCAGTGCCCATCTAATCTCTGGAAACACCATATATTTT. Its protein is CSAHLISGNTIYF. The chain joins TRBV20-1 to TRBJ1-3; D is undetermined. Germline CDR1 DFQATT, CDR2 SNEGSKA (reference sequence). The V gene lost 6 bases and the J gene lost 0 bases, with 9 bases spanning the gap. CDR3 length: 13 residues.

Many counts were recorded for this clonotype. V is TRBV3-1 and J is TRBJ2-5; D not resolved. The CDR3 runs 15 residues. Trimming stripped 0 bases from V and 2 bases from J, with 10 bases between. Germline-derived CDR1 and CDR2 are LGHDT and YNNKEL (reference sequence). CDR3 bases: TGTGCCAGCAGCCAAGATTTTACCAGACAAGAGACCCAGTACTTC. Protein: CASSQDFTRQETQYF.

This clonotype was seen many times. V usage is TRBV28 and J usage is TRBJ1-5, with D uncertain. V was shortened by 5 bases and J by 11 bases, with 13 bases between the two germline ends. The CDR3 has 12 residues. Germline V gene sequence: CDR1 MDHEN, CDR2 SYDVKM. CDR3 sequence (DNA): TGTGCCAGCAGTACCCACGCCGGGGCCCAGCATTTT. This translates into CASSTHAGAQHF.

This clonotype was recorded many times. This chain connects TRBV6-2 or TRBV6-3 to TRBJ2-2; D is possibly TRBD1 (6 bases). V was pared by 5 bases and J by 4 bases, with 11 bases between. CDR1 and CDR2 from the germline V gene are MNHEY and SVGEGT. This CDR3 spans 14 amino acids. The CDR3 DNA reads as TGTGCCAGCAGTCTAACCAGGGGCACCGGGGAGCTGTTTTTT. It encodes CASSLTRGTGELFF.

The chain joins TRBV20-1 to TRBJ2-1; 10 nucleotides match TRBD2. V gave up 0 bases and J gave up 2 bases; unmatched junction bases: 4. CDR3 length: 16 residues. Germline loops: CDR1 DFQATT, CDR2 SNEGSKA (reference sequence). The chain's CDR3 is CSARDPLAGAYNEQFF. CDR3 nucleotide sequence: TGCAGTGCTAGAGATCCCCTAGCGGGGGCCTACAATGAGCAGTTCTTC.

This chain connects TRBV19 to TRBJ2-3; 9 bases fit TRBD1. The length of the CDR3 is 14 residues. The V gene's germline CDR1 is LNHDA and CDR2 SQIVND (reference sequence). V trimming: 6 bases; J trimming: 4 bases; junction bases outside the gene matches: 5. CDR3: CASRDRGRSDTQYF. The CDR3 DNA follows: TGTGCCAGTAGGGACAGGGGTCGATCAGATACGCAGTATTTT. Drawing the rest from reference TRBV19 and TRBJ2-3, the complete variable domain is DGGITQSPKYLFRKEGQNVTLSCEQNLNHDAMYWYRQDPGQGLRLIYYSQIVNDFQKGDIAEGYSVSREKKESFPLTVTSAQKNPTAFYLCASRDRGRSDTQYFGPGTRLTVL.

V usage is TRBV28 and J usage is TRBJ2-7; D tentatively fits TRBD1 or TRBD2 (5 bases each). The CDR3 runs to 14 residues. V dropped 7 bases and J dropped 3 bases, with 16 bases sitting between them. CDR1 is MDHEN, CDR2 SYDVKM, per germline. The CDR3 is CASTGPGRNYEQYF. CDR3 nucleotides: TGTGCCAGCACCGGTCCGGGGCGAAACTACGAGCAGTACTTC. Filled out from reference TRBV28 and TRBJ2-7, the complete variable domain reads DVKVTQSSRYLVKRTGEKVFLECVQDMDHENMFWYRQDPGLGLRLIYFSYDVKMKEKGDIPEGYSVSREKKERFSLILESASTNQTSMYLCASTGPGRNYEQYFGPGTRLTVT.

A few counts support this clonotype. The chain is built from TRBV28 and TRBJ2-1; TRBD2 agrees at 11 bases. Trimming at V came to 6 bases and at J to 5 bases, leaving 6 bases not matched to a gene. This CDR3 contains 15 residues. Looked up from germline, CDR1 is MDHEN and CDR2 is SYDVKM. CDR3 sequence (DNA): TGTGCCAGCAGCCTTAGCGGGAGGGCCCACAATGAGCAGTTCTTC. It is translated as CASSLSGRAHNEQFF.

This clonotype was observed many times. The chain's CDR3 is CASSLAPGGAVGGELFF. The CDR3 DNA is TGCGCCAGCAGCTTGGCCCCCGGGGGCGCCGTTGGCGGGGAGCTGTTTTTT. V usage is TRBV5-1 and J usage is TRBJ2-2; D is possibly TRBD1 or TRBD2 (6 bases each). The CDR3 has 17 amino acids. Germline values: CDR1 SGHRS, CDR2 YFSETQ. The germline V and J ends were trimmed by 0 bases and 7 bases, with 19 bases remaining between them.

This clonotype was observed many times. This chain connects TRBV6-1 to TRBJ2-3, with D possibly TRBD2 on 5 matching bases. The CDR3 consists of 14 residues. V lost 1 base to trimming and J lost 7 bases, with 12 bases between them. Germline CDR1 MNHNS, CDR2 SASEGT. The CDR3 DNA is TGTGCCAGCAGTGAAGTTCAGGAGGTTTATACGCAGTATTTT. This encodes CASSEVQEVYTQYF.

This clonotype was detected ten times or more. This chain joins TRBV9 and TRBJ2-7; TRBD2 matches 7 bases. Germline V CDR1 and CDR2: SGDLS, YYNGEE. The CDR3 consists of 15 residues. The V gene end was trimmed by 0 bases and the J gene end by 1 base; junction bases not matched to a gene: 4. In DNA form, the CDR3 reads TGTGCCAGCAGCGTAGGGGCGGGGGATTCCTACGAGCAGTACTTC. It is translated as CASSVGAGDSYEQYF.

The sample holds a few counts of this clonotype. The CDR3 sequence is CASTLNALTNVLTF. Here the CDR3 DNA reads TGTGCCAGTACCTTAAACGCCCTGACCAACGTCCTGACTTTC. The chain employs TRBV19 and TRBJ2-6; D uncertain. The CDR3 runs 14 residues. Deletions cut 7 bases from V and 8 bases from J, with 15 bases between. CDR1 and CDR2 from the germline V gene are LNHDA and SQIVND (reference sequence).

This clonotype turned up a few times. Mismatch with germline at one junction end may stem from a read error. The V gene is TRBV28, the J gene TRBJ2-6; D possibly corresponds to TRBD1 (5 bases). Germline CDR1 reads MDHEN; CDR2 reads SYDVKM. The CDR3 totals 17 residues. The CDR3 DNA sequence: TGTACCAGCAGTCATGTAGTGGGGCTTGCTGGGGCCAACGTCCTGACTTTC. It yields the protein CTSSHVVGLAGANVLTF.

This clonotype was seen more than once but under ten times. This chain uses TRBV11-2 with TRBJ2-1; D remains ambiguous. Germline CDR1 reads SGHAT; CDR2 reads FQNNGV. The CDR3 sequence is 13 residues long. Trimming shortened V by 8 bases and J by 7 bases, and 15 bases separated the two germline ends. CDR3 protein: CASSSYSWNEQFF. CDR3 in DNA: TGTGCCAGCTCTTCTTATTCGTGGAATGAGCAGTTCTTC. Full variable domain (outside the CDR3, taken from reference TRBV11-2 and TRBJ2-1): EAGVAQSPRYKIIEKRQSVAFWCNPISGHATLYWYQQILGQGPKLLIQFQNNGVVDDSQLPKDRFSAERLKGVDSTLKIQPAKLEDSAVYLCASSSYSWNEQFFGPGTRLTVL.

This rearrangement joins TRBV9 to TRBJ2-5, with D hard to call. Germline V CDR1 and CDR2: SGDLS, YYNGEE. Between the trimmed V and J ends, which lost 4 bases and 5 bases, there was a span of 18 bases. The CDR3 extends over 15 amino acids. The CDR3 region is CASSPRLQAGETQYF. DNA of the CDR3: TGTGCCAGCAGCCCTAGGTTGCAGGCCGGGGAGACCCAGTACTTC.

This clonotype was counted at least ten times. The chain joins TRBV6-5 to TRBJ2-2, with TRBD2 as a possible D gene (5 bases). The CDR3 is 12 amino acids. The V gene's germline CDR1 is MNHEY and CDR2 SVGAGI. V lost 5 bases and J 7 bases, leaving 8 bases between the germline ends. The CDR3 here is CASSRTVGELFF. The CDR3, as DNA: TGTGCCAGCAGTCGGACTGTCGGGGAGCTGTTTTTT.

This clonotype was observed at least ten times. The chain has TRBV7-2 and TRBJ2-5, with D perhaps being TRBD1 or TRBD2 (5 bases each). The V end was cut by 5 bases, the J end by 5 bases, with 21 bases between. CDR1 and CDR2 from the germline V gene are SGHTA and FQGNSA. The CDR3 loop spans 16 amino acids. The CDR3 DNA sequence: TGTGCCAGCAGCCCGAGGCCCGGGACGAGGACGGAGACCCAGTACTTC. This sequence encodes CASSPRPGTRTETQYF.

This clonotype has ten or more counts. The genes are TRBV7-2 and TRBJ1-2; D is ambiguous. CDR1 and CDR2 from the germline V gene are SGHTA and FQGNSA. The V end lost 6 bases, the J end lost 2 bases, and 13 bases lay between the germline ends. This CDR3 comprises 14 residues. CDR3 coding DNA: TGTGCCAGCAGTCGGACCGCCGCAAACTATGGCTACACCTTC. It translates to CASSRTAANYGYTF.

At least ten counts were recorded for this clonotype. The rearrangement joins TRBV10-3 to TRBJ1-5; D is ambiguous. The CDR3 length is 13 residues. Per germline, CDR1 ENHRY and CDR2 SYGVKD. The ends were cut back, 7 bases at V and 3 bases at J, with 10 bases in the middle. The CDR3 bases are TGTGCCATCACCAAGGACCACAATCAGCCCCAGCATTTT. Protein sequence: CAITKDHNQPQHF.

This rearrangement joins TRBV27 to TRBJ2-1, with a tentative D call TRBD1 (8 bases). V lost 7 bases and J 9 bases, leaving 16 bases between the germline ends. Germline V lookup: CDR1 MNHEY, CDR2 SMNVEV (reference sequence). The CDR3 totals 13 residues. CDR3 sequence: CASIGQGGAEQFF. The CDR3 DNA is TGTGCCAGCATCGGACAGGGAGGGGCTGAGCAGTTCTTC.

This clonotype was recorded many times. The chain is built from TRBV20-1 and TRBJ2-7; 8 bases map to TRBD2. The junction had 11 bases not matched to a gene; V was cut back by 2 bases and J by 5 bases. CDR3 length: 15 amino acids. Germline assignment: CDR1 DFQATT and CDR2 SNEGSKA (reference sequence). CDR3 bases: TGCAGTGCTAGACGTCCGGGGGGGCGCTTGGACGAGCAGTACTTC. Protein product: CSARRPGGRLDEQYF.

The chain is built from TRBV7-9 and TRBJ2-6; the D is unclear. V was clipped by 2 bases and J by 2 bases, with 4 bases between them. The CDR3 has 14 residues. Germline assignment: CDR1 SEHNR and CDR2 FQNEAQ (reference sequence). The CDR3 sequence is CASSLTAGANVLTF. DNA of the CDR3: TGTGCCAGCAGCTTAACGGCTGGGGCCAACGTCCTGACTTTC.